The present T cell receptor beta chain was sequenced within a study of cytomegalovirus exposure and HLA in healthy donors. Study observations and caveats: According to a later analysis, TCR clusters from the first cohort tended to co-occur in the 100 to 150 validation repertoires.

Germline CDR1 is SGDLS and CDR2 is YYNGEE. The CDR3 length is 13 residues. The germline V and J ends were trimmed by 4 bases and 4 bases, with 9 bases remaining between them. About this clone itself: Its antigen is undetermined.

Assay used: immunoSEQ multiplex PCR; TCRdb lists only in-frame clones, some missing. The sample contains 68,000 or so clones, roughly nine tenths of which appear only once. The material sequenced was PBMCs. The source is a man between 18 and 35 years old in good health and CMV-seronegative. V is TRBV9 and J is TRBJ1-3, with no clear D. The chain's CDR3 is CASSPSSGNTIYF. DNA of the CDR3: TGTGCCAGCAGCCCGAGTTCAGGAAACACCATATATTTT.